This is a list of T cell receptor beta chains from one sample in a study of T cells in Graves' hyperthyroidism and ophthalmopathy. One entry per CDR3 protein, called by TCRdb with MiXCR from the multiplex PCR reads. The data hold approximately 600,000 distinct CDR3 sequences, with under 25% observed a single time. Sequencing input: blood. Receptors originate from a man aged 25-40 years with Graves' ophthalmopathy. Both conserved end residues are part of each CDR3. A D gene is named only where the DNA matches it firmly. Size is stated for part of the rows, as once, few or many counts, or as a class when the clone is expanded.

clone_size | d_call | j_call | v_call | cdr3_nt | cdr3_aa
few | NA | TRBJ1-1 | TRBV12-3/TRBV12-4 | TGTGCCAGCAGCCATACAGGACCCACTGAAGCTTTCTTT | CASSHTGPTEAFF
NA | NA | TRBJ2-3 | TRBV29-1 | TGCAGCGTGTTGCCGGAGGGCCGCCGAGATACGCAGTATTTT | CSVLPEGRRDTQYF
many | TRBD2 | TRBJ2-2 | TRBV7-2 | TGTGCCAGCAGCCTCACGGGACTAGCGAACACCGGGGAGCTGTTTTTT | CASSLTGLANTGELFF
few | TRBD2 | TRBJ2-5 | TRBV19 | TGTGCCAGTAAGCGGGGGGGAGGCGAGACCCAGTACTTC | CASKRGGGETQYF
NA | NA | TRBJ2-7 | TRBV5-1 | TGCGCCAGCAGCTTGGTACCAGGGACCACCTACGAGCAGTACTTC | CASSLVPGTTYEQYF
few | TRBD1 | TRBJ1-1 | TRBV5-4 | TGTGCCAGCAGCTTGGGCGGGACAGGGGAGACTGAAGCTTTCTTT | CASSLGGTGETEAFF
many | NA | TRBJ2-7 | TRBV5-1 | TGCGCCAGCAGCGGGGAAGGCGGGGAGGTCGAGCAGTACTTC | CASSGEGGEVEQYF
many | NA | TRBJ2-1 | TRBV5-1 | TGCGCCAGCAGCTTGGAAATTTCCAATGAGCAGTTCTTC | CASSLEISNEQFF
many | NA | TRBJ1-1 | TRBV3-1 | TGTGCCAGCAGGAAAGGGGGAGCCGGAGCTTTCTTT | CASRKGGAGAFF
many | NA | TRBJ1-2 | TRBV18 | TGTGCCAGCTCACCAGATGGTGACTATGGCTACACCTTC | CASSPDGDYGYTF
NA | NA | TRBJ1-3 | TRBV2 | TGTGCCAGCAGTGAAGACCCCGCCTCTGGAAACACCATATATTTT | CASSEDPASGNTIYF
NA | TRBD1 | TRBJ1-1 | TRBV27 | TGTGCCAGCAGTTTATCGTCTGACAGGGTAGACACTGAAGCTTTCTTT | CASSLSSDRVDTEAFF
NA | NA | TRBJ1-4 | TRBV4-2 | TGTGCCAGCAGCCAAGGGACAACAACTAATGAAAAACTGTTTTTT | CASSQGTTTNEKLFF
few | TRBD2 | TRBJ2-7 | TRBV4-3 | TGCGCCAGCAGCCAAGATCGCTACGGGAGGTCCTACGAGCAGTACTTC | CASSQDRYGRSYEQYF
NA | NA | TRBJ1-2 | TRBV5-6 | TGTGCCAGCAGCTTGGCCGAAGGGTCCGGTTTCGGCTATGGCTACACCTTC | CASSLAEGSGFGYGYTF
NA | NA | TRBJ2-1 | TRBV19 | TGTGCCAGTAGTATAGCGGGAGTAGTGAATGAGCAGTTCTTC | CASSIAGVVNEQFF
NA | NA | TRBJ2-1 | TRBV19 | TGTGCCAGTAGTATAGTTGGGACTGAGGAGCAGTTCTTC | CASSIVGTEEQFF
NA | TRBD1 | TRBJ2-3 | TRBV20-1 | TGCAGTGCTAGAGATTCCGGGACAGGAGCCACAGATACGCAGTATTTT | CSARDSGTGATDTQYF
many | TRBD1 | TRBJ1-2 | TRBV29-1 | TGCAGCGTTGAGGAGCGCCAGGGGGCCATCTATGGCTACACCTTC | CSVEERQGAIYGYTF
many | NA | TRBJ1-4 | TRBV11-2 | TGTGCCAGCAGCTGGTCGGGGGGAGGTGAAAAACTGTTTTTT | CASSWSGGGEKLFF
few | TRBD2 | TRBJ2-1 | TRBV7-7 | TGTGCTAGCGCTAGCGGGACCCGCAATGAGCAGTTCTTC | CASASGTRNEQFF
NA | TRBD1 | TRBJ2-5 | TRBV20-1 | TGCAGTGCTACGGACAGGAAAGCCCAAGAGACCCAGTACTTC | CSATDRKAQETQYF
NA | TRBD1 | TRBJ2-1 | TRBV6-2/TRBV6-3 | TGTGCCAGCAGTTACTCGGGACAGGGGTGTCATGAGCAGTTCTTC | CASSYSGQGCHEQFF
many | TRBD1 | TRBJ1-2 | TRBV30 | TGTGCCTGGAGTGTAACGGGACAGCCCTGGGGCTATGGCTACACCTTC | CAWSVTGQPWGYGYTF
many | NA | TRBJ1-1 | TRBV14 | TGTGCCAGCAGCCATCCAGGGGAGAACACTGAAGCTTTCTTT | CASSHPGENTEAFF
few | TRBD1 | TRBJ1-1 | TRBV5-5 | TGTGCCAGCAGCTTAGGTGGGACAGCCTACACTGAAGCTTTCTTT | CASSLGGTAYTEAFF
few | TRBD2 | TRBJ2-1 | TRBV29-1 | TGCAGCGGGGGTGGGCGAGCGGGAGAGGGTGAGCAGTTCTTC | CSGGGRAGEGEQFF